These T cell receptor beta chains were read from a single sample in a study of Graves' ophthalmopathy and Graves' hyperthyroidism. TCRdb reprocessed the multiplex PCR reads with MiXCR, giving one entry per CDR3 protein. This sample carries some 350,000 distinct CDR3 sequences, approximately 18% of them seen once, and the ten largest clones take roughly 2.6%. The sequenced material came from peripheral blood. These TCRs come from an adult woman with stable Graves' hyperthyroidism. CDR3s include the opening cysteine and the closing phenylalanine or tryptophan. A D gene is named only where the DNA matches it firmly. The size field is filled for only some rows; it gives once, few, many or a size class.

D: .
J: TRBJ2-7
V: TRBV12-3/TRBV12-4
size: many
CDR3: CASRPSNGDEQYF
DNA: TGTGCCAGCCGACCATCAAACGGTGACGAGCAGTACTTC

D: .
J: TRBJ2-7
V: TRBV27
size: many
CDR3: CASSLSSRGEQYF
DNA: TGTGCCAGCAGTTTATCGTCCAGGGGCGAGCAGTACTTC

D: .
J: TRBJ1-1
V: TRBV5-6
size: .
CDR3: CASSRLDRDTEAFF
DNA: TGTGCCAGCAGCCGTTTGGACAGAGATACTGAAGCTTTCTTT

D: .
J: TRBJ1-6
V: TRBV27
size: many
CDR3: CASSLSNSPLHF
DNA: TGTGCCAGCAGTCTGAGTAATTCACCCCTCCACTTT

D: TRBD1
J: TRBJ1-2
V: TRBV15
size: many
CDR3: CATSRDQGVTF
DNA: TGTGCCACCAGCAGAGATCAGGGGGTTACCTTC

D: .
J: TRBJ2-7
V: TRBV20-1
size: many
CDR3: CSASPRLVEQYF
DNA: TGCAGTGCTAGCCCCCGACTAGTTGAGCAGTACTTC

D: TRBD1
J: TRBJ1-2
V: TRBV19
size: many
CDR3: CASTYTQGAYGYTF
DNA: TGTGCCAGTACCTACACACAGGGGGCGTATGGCTACACCTTC

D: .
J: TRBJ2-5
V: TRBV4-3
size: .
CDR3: CASSQDQEWLETQYF
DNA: TGCGCCAGCAGCCAAGATCAGGAGTGGCTAGAGACCCAGTACTTC

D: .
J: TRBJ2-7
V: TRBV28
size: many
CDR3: CASSLRGRDEQYF
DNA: TGTGCCAGCAGTTTACGGGGGAGAGACGAGCAGTACTTC

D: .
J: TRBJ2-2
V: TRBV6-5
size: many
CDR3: CASSYGTPGELFF
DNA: TGTGCCAGCAGTTACGGGACACCCGGGGAGCTGTTTTTT

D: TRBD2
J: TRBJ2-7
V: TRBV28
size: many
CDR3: CASSPTARTSQSYEQYF
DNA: TGTGCCAGCAGCCCGACAGCCCGGACTAGTCAGTCCTACGAGCAGTACTTC

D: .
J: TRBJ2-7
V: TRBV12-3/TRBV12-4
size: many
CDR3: CASSALARSYEQYF
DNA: TGTGCCAGCAGTGCCCTGGCCAGATCCTACGAGCAGTACTTC

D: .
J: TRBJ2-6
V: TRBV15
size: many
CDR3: CATSRGWGAGANVLTF
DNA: TGTGCCACCAGCAGAGGGTGGGGAGCTGGGGCCAACGTCCTGACTTTC

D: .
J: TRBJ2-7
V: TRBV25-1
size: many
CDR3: CASSGTQSYEQYF
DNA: TGTGCCAGCAGTGGGACCCAATCCTACGAGCAGTACTTC

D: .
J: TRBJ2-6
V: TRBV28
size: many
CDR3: CASRASRIGPPRSGANVLTF
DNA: TGTGCCAGCAGGGCCAGCCGAATAGGACCGCCCCGATCTGGGGCCAACGTCCTGACTTTC

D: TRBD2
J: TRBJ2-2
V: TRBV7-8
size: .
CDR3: CASSPGRERTGELFF
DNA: TGTGCCAGCAGCCCCGGGCGGGAGCGCACCGGGGAGCTGTTTTTT

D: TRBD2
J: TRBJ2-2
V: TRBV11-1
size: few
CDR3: CASSLTSGITGGELFF
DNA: TGTGCCAGCAGCTTGACTAGCGGAATAACGGGCGGGGAGCTGTTTTTT

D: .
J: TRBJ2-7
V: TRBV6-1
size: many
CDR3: CASSVNRGGYYEQYF
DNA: TGTGCCAGCAGTGTGAACAGGGGGGGCTACTACGAGCAGTACTTC

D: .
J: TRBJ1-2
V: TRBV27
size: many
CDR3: CASGLQGGGYTF
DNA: TGTGCCAGCGGCCTGCAGGGCGGGGGCTACACCTTC

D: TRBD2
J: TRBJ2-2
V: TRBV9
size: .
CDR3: CASSALEGLAGGTGELFF
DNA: TGTGCCAGCAGCGCCCTAGAGGGACTAGCGGGAGGGACCGGGGAGCTGTTTTTT

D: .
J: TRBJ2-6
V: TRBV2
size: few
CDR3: CASSDANSGANVLTF
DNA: TGTGCCAGCAGTGACGCCAACTCTGGGGCCAACGTCCTGACTTTC

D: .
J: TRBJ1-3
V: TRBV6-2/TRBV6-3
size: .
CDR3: CASSYSADSGNTIYF
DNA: TGTGCCAGCAGTTACTCGGCAGACTCTGGAAACACCATATATTTT

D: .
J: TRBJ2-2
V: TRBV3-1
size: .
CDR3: CASSHPPGGGTGELFF
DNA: TGTGCCAGCAGCCACCCCCCCGGGGGAGGAACCGGGGAGCTGTTTTTT

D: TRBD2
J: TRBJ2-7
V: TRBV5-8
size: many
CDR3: CASSRGLAITYEQYF
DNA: TGTGCCAGCAGCCGGGGACTAGCGATCACCTACGAGCAGTACTTC

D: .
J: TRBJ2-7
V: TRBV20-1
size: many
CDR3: CSAPGPEEQYF
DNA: TGCAGTGCACCGGGCCCTGAAGAGCAGTACTTC